This T cell receptor beta chain was retrieved from a study of T cells in Graves' hyperthyroidism and ophthalmopathy. Points from the study as a whole: Most clonotypes expanded in the thyroid (above 0.001) were also present in blood.

Graves' hyperthyroidism was deemed stable given no ophthalmopathy progression within 18 months. As regards this clonotype: The antigen is unknown.

The germline V and J ends were trimmed by 6 bases and 0 bases, with 9 bases remaining between them. Germline CDR1 and CDR2: MNHEY and SVGEGT. CDR3 length: 14 amino acids. Using RNA transcripts as the source, TCR beta CDR3 regions were amplified. The HTBI primer set drove a first-round RT-PCR of the TCR CDR3. TCRdb analysed the multiplex PCR reads with MiXCR anew, one entry per CDR3 protein. The sample holds nearly 750,000 distinct CDR3 sequences, 35% seen once. The chain links TRBV6-2 or TRBV6-3 to TRBJ1-5; no firm D call. The sequence came from a woman between 35 and 50 years old with Graves' hyperthyroidism. Sequencing was done on a sample of blood. The CDR3 region has the DNA TGTGCCAGCAGCACCCTTTATAGCAATCAGCCCCAGCATTTT. Amino acids: CASSTLYSNQPQHF.